Shown below are 26 T cell receptor beta chains from a single sample sequenced in a study of shared clonotypes between healthy human individuals. TCRdb keeps only in-frame clones here, not all; method: immunoSEQ multiplex PCR. The table has some 1.5 million clones, 98% seen once; the top ten hold roughly 0.4%. Sequencing used naive CD4+ T cells sorted from blood. Subset given: CD45RA+ positively selected. The source is a man younger than 40 in good health.

This chain links TRBV7-3 with TRBJ2-3; D perhaps matches TRBD2 (6 bases). CDR1 SGHTA and CDR2 FQGTGA come from the germline V gene. Trimming cost V 6 bases and J 4 bases, with 14 bases left between them. The CDR3 is made up of 14 amino acids. The CDR3, as DNA: TGTGCCAGCAGTCGCACGTGGGGGGCAGATACGCAGTATTTT. Translating gives CASSRTWGADTQYF.

V usage is TRBV19 and J usage is TRBJ2-1; 11 nucleotides line up with TRBD2. CDR3 length: 18 amino acids. V was clipped by 5 bases and J by 6 bases; unmatched bases: 15. Germline V CDR1 and CDR2: LNHDA, SQIVND (reference sequence). In DNA form, the CDR3 reads TGTGCCAGTAGTCCTAGCGGGAGGCCTAATATAAGGCCCAATGAGCAGTTCTTC. This translates into CASSPSGRPNIRPNEQFF. Combining the CDR3 with reference TRBV19 and TRBJ2-1 gives the whole variable domain DGGITQSPKYLFRKEGQNVTLSCEQNLNHDAMYWYRQDPGQGLRLIYYSQIVNDFQKGDIAEGYSVSREKKESFPLTVTSAQKNPTAFYLCASSPSGRPNIRPNEQFFGPGTRLTVL.

The rearrangement uses TRBV18 and TRBJ2-2; D could derive from TRBD1 or TRBD2 (6 bases each). The CDR3 covers 16 residues. The V gene lost 3 bases and the J gene lost 4 bases, with 15 bases spanning the gap. Germline V gene sequence: CDR1 KGHSH, CDR2 LQKENI. CDR3 nucleotides: TGTGCCAGCTCACCTGTTCGGGGGCTTGGCACCGGGGAGCTGTTTTTT. The encoded protein is CASSPVRGLGTGELFF. The variable domain in full, completed from reference TRBV18 and TRBJ2-2, reads NAGVMQNPRHLVRRRGQEARLRCSPMKGHSHVYWYRQLPEEGLKFMVYLQKENIIDESGMPKERFSAEFPKEGPSILRIQQVVRGDSAAYFCASSPVRGLGTGELFFGEGSRLTVL.

The gene calls are TRBV5-4 and TRBJ2-3, with 14 positions matching TRBD2. The CDR3 is made up of 17 amino acids. Trimming removed 3 bases from V and 5 bases from J; junction bases left unmatched: 8. From germline, CDR1 is SGHNT and CDR2 YYREEE (reference sequence). The CDR3 region is CASSWGTSGGGRDTQYF. The DNA for the CDR3 is TGTGCCAGCAGCTGGGGGACTAGCGGGGGAGGAAGAGATACGCAGTATTTT.

The genes are TRBV7-2 and TRBJ2-5; 7 bases are shared with TRBD2. This CDR3 has 15 residues. Germline V CDR1 and CDR2: SGHTA, FQGNSA. Germline trimming cut 4 bases from V and 4 bases from J; bases unmatched to any gene: 9. The CDR3 sequence: CASSSLGGSGETQYF. CDR3 coding DNA: TGTGCCAGCAGCTCCCTCGGGGGGTCAGGAGAGACCCAGTACTTC. The full variable domain, completed using reference TRBV7-2 and TRBJ2-5, is GAGVSQSPSNKVTEKGKDVELRCDPISGHTALYWYRQSLGQGLEFLIYFQGNSAPDKSGLPSDRFSAERTGGSVSTLTIQRTQQEDSAVYLCASSSLGGSGETQYFGPGTRLLVL.

V gene TRBV10-2 combines with J gene TRBJ2-7; no clear D. The V gene's germline CDR1 is WSHSY and CDR2 SAAADI. The V gene lost 4 bases and the J gene lost 0 bases, with 10 bases spanning the gap. The length of the CDR3 is 14 residues. This CDR3 reads CASSAAARSYEQYF. The DNA of the CDR3 is TGCGCCAGCAGTGCGGCAGCCCGCTCCTACGAGCAGTACTTC.

Comments on this clone: The same CDR3 is also encoded by other DNA sequences in this sample. The genes are TRBV18 and TRBJ1-5; D is unresolved. Between the trimmed V and J ends, which lost 2 bases and 4 bases, there was a span of 6 bases. This CDR3 comprises 13 residues. Looked up from germline, CDR1 is KGHSH and CDR2 is LQKENI. CDR3 DNA: TGTGCCAGCTCACCAACGGGAAATCAGCCCCAGCATTTT. Translating gives CASSPTGNQPQHF.

This chain links TRBV5-8 with TRBJ2-6; D ambiguous. Germline values: CDR1 SGHTS, CDR2 YDEGEE. Trimming stripped 0 bases from V and 5 bases from J, with 9 bases between. This CDR3 has 15 residues. The CDR3 sequence: CASSLGTDWANVLTF. CDR3 bases: TGTGCCAGCAGCTTGGGTACAGATTGGGCCAACGTCCTGACTTTC.

This chain links TRBV2 with TRBJ2-7; 9 bases fit TRBD1. The ends lost 6 bases at V and 5 bases at J; junction bases unmatched: 17. Germline lookup yields CDR1 SNHLY and CDR2 FYNNEI. The CDR3 extends over 17 amino acids. CDR3 sequence: CASSLERAGTGSHEQYF. CDR3 nucleotides: TGTGCCAGCAGCTTAGAAAGAGCCGGGACAGGGAGCCACGAGCAGTACTTC.

In its sample, this clone was seen once. V usage is TRBV4-1 and J usage is TRBJ2-1; TRBD2 matches at 9 bases. The junction had 8 bases not matched to a gene; V was cut back by 0 bases and J by 8 bases. CDR3 length: 16 residues. Looked up from germline, CDR1 is MGHRA and CDR2 is YSYEKL. The CDR3 loop is CASSQDNSGRPDEQFF. CDR3 sequence (DNA): TGCGCCAGCAGCCAAGATAACAGCGGGAGGCCCGATGAGCAGTTCTTC.

The rearrangement uses TRBV30 and TRBJ2-7; no clear D gene. V lost 3 bases and J 3 bases, leaving 18 bases between the germline ends. This CDR3 contains 15 residues. CDR1 GTSNPN and CDR2 SVGIG come from the germline V gene (reference sequence). CDR3 sequence (DNA): TGTGCCTGGAGCGCCCCCCGCCAGGAGAACTACGAGCAGTACTTC. This codes for CAWSAPRQENYEQYF.

This chain connects TRBV7-3 to TRBJ2-1, with D possibly matching TRBD2 (6 bases). This CDR3 contains 15 residues. Germline loops: CDR1 SGHTA, CDR2 FQGTGA. V lost 0 bases, J lost 4 bases, and 10 bases lay in between. The CDR3 DNA follows: TGTGCCAGCAGCTTAACGAACGGACTATACAATGAGCAGTTCTTC. Protein sequence: CASSLTNGLYNEQFF.

The chain links TRBV7-8 to TRBJ2-3; weak D call: TRBD1 (6 bases). Trimming pared 1 base from V and 4 bases from J, leaving 12 bases between. This CDR3 spans 15 amino acids. CDR1 and CDR2 from the germline V gene are SGHVS and FQNEAQ. CDR3 sequence: CASSLDLSGADTQYF. The CDR3 DNA reads as TGTGCCAGCAGCTTAGATCTCTCAGGGGCAGATACGCAGTATTTT.

The chain carries TRBV7-2 and TRBJ2-7; 9 bases are shared with TRBD2. Germline-derived CDR1 and CDR2 are SGHTA and FQGNSA. After removal of 0 bases from V and 4 bases from J, the junction contained 7 bases not matched to a gene. The CDR3 loop spans 16 amino acids. CDR3 nucleotide sequence: TGTGCCAGCAGCTTAGCGGCGGTAGCGGGAGTTTACGAGCAGTACTTC. Its translation: CASSLAAVAGVYEQYF.

The chain carries TRBV19 and TRBJ2-3; D might be TRBD1 (7 bases). V lost 6 bases, J lost 5 bases, and 18 bases lay in between. Germline values: CDR1 LNHDA, CDR2 SQIVND (reference sequence). This CDR3 spans 15 amino acids. CDR3 in DNA: TGTGCCAGTAGCCCCGGTGGGACAGCGGGAGATACGCAGTATTTT. It encodes CASSPGGTAGDTQYF.

The gene calls are TRBV2 and TRBJ2-7, with D hard to call. The V end was cut by 8 bases, the J end by 2 bases, with 10 bases between. Per the germline V gene, CDR1 is SNHLY and CDR2 is FYNNEI. CDR3 length: 12 residues. The CDR3 region has the DNA TGTGCCAGCGTAACGAAGACCTACGAGCAGTACTTC. Its translation: CASVTKTYEQYF.

This chain uses TRBV7-2 with TRBJ2-1; D is undetermined. CDR1 and CDR2 from the germline V gene are SGHTA and FQGNSA. Trimming shortened V by 0 bases and J by 7 bases, and 7 bases separated the two germline ends. The CDR3 extends over 13 amino acids. CDR3 protein: CASSLAKWNEQFF. The DNA for the CDR3 is TGTGCCAGCAGCTTAGCAAAGTGGAATGAGCAGTTCTTC.

The chain uses TRBV18 and TRBJ1-2; no clear D. The V end was cut by 3 bases, the J end by 8 bases, with 13 bases between. This CDR3 has 13 amino acids. Per germline, CDR1 KGHSH and CDR2 LQKENI. The CDR3 region has the DNA TGTGCCAGCTCACCGGGTCAGCCGAACGGCTACACCTTC. Encoded protein: CASSPGQPNGYTF.

This chain links TRBV25-1 with TRBJ2-7, with 7 bases identical to TRBD2. Germline lookup yields CDR1 MGHDK and CDR2 SYGVNS. The V gene end was trimmed by 0 bases and the J gene end by 5 bases; junction bases not matched to a gene: 13. CDR3 length equals 17 residues. The CDR3 region is CASSEYIHLAAPDEQYF. In DNA form, the CDR3 reads TGTGCCAGCAGTGAATATATTCACCTAGCGGCGCCCGACGAGCAGTACTTC.

This rearrangement joins TRBV18 to TRBJ2-5; 9 positions match TRBD1. There are 14 residues in the CDR3. J lost 7 bases, V lost 0 bases, and 3 bases had no gene match. Germline CDR1 is KGHSH and CDR2 is LQKENI. The CDR3 loop is CASSPPGQGATQYF. The CDR3 region has the DNA TGTGCCAGCTCACCACCGGGACAGGGAGCGACCCAGTACTTC. The full variable domain, with the rest looked up from reference TRBV18 and TRBJ2-5, is NAGVMQNPRHLVRRRGQEARLRCSPMKGHSHVYWYRQLPEEGLKFMVYLQKENIIDESGMPKERFSAEFPKEGPSILRIQQVVRGDSAAYFCASSPPGQGATQYFGPGTRLLVL.

The chain combines TRBV7-7 with TRBJ2-5, with D unresolved. CDR3 length: 14 residues. V was cut by 1 base and J by 4 bases, with 10 bases left in between. CDR1 and CDR2 from the germline V gene are SSHAT and FNYEAQ (reference sequence). The CDR3: CASSLDQKRETQYF. For the CDR3, the DNA is TGTGCCAGCAGCTTAGACCAAAAACGAGAGACCCAGTACTTC.

Comment on this clone: Other DNA sequences from this sample encode an identical CDR3 as well. V gene TRBV14 combines with J gene TRBJ2-7, with TRBD2 as a possible D gene (6 bases). The CDR3 spans 13 residues. Per the germline V gene, CDR1 is SGHDN and CDR2 is FVKESK. V lost 1 base, J lost 3 bases, and 7 bases lay in between. The CDR3 sequence is CASSQVRGYEQYF. CDR3 sequence (DNA): TGTGCCAGCAGCCAAGTGCGGGGCTACGAGCAGTACTTC.

The V and J genes are TRBV5-5 and TRBJ1-1; D gene unclear. The germline CDR1 and CDR2 sequences are SGHKS and YYEKEE (reference sequence). V was cut by 0 bases and J by 3 bases, with 6 bases left in between. The CDR3 consists of 13 residues. The CDR3 sequence is CASSLVGYTEAFF. The CDR3 coding sequence is TGTGCCAGCAGCTTGGTCGGGTACACTGAAGCTTTCTTT.

V usage is TRBV9 and J usage is TRBJ2-3, with D perhaps TRBD1 or TRBD2 (5 bases each). CDR1 and CDR2 from the germline V gene are SGDLS and YYNGEE. The CDR3 is made up of 15 amino acids. V was shortened by 4 bases and J by 2 bases, with 14 bases between the two germline ends. The CDR3 spells CASSLSAGTTDTQYF. CDR3 sequence (DNA): TGTGCCAGCAGCCTGTCGGCAGGGACCACAGATACGCAGTATTTT. Looking up the rest from reference TRBV9 and TRBJ2-3 gives the full variable domain: DSGVTQTPKHLITATGQRVTLRCSPRSGDLSVYWYQQSLDQGLQFLIQYYNGEERAKGNILERFSAQQFPDLHSELNLSSLELGDSALYFCASSLSAGTTDTQYFGPGTRLTVL.

The gene calls are TRBV6-5 and TRBJ2-7; D perhaps matches TRBD1 (5 bases). Germline loops: CDR1 MNHEY, CDR2 SVGAGI. Trimming stripped 2 bases from V and 9 bases from J, with 17 bases between. CDR3 length: 14 amino acids. This chain's CDR3 is CASSYRPTDLGQYF. The CDR3 DNA reads as TGTGCCAGCAGTTACAGGCCGACAGACCTGGGGCAGTACTTC.

J is TRBJ2-5 and V is TRBV7-9; tentative D call: TRBD1 (5 bases). Germline-derived CDR1 and CDR2 are SEHNR and FQNEAQ (reference sequence). This CDR3 region has 15 residues. V was clipped by 5 bases and J by 2 bases, with 15 bases between them. The CDR3 region is CASSPRQRYQETQYF. Written as DNA, the CDR3 is TGTGCCAGCAGCCCCCGACAGCGCTATCAAGAGACCCAGTACTTC.